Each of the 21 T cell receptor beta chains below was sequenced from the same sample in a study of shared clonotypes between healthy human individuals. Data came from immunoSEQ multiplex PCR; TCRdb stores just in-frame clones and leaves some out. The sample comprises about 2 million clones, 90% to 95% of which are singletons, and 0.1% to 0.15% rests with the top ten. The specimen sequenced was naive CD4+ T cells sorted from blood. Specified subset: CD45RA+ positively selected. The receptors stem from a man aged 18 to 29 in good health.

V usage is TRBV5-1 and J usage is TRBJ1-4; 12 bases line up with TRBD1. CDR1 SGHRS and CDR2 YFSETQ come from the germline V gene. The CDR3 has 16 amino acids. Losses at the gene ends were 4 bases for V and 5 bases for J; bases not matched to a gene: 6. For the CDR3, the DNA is TGCGCCAGCAGCATGGGACAGGGGGCCGGGAATGAAAAACTGTTTTTT. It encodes CASSMGQGAGNEKLFF.

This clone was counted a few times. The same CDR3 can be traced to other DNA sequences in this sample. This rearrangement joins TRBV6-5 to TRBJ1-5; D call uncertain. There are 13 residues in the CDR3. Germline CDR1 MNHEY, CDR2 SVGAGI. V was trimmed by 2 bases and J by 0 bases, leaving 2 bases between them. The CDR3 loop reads CASSYDSNQPQHF. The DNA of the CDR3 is TGTGCCAGCAGTTACGATAGCAATCAGCCCCAGCATTTT.

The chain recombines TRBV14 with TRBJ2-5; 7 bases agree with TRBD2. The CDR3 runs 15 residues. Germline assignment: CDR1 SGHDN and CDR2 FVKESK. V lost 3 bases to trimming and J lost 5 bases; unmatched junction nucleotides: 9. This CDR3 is CASSQRGARGETQYF. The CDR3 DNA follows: TGTGCCAGCAGCCAGCGAGGGGCGCGGGGGGAGACCCAGTACTTC.

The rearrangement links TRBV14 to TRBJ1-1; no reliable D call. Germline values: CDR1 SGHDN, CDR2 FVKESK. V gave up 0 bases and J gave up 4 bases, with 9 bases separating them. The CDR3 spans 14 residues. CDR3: CASSQELAGTEAFF. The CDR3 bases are TGTGCCAGCAGCCAAGAGCTCGCAGGCACTGAAGCTTTCTTT.

CDR3 nucleotides: TGTGCCACTCTAGGGGACAGGGATTACACCGGGGAGCTGTTTTTT. This codes for CATLGDRDYTGELFF. V usage is TRBV15 and J usage is TRBJ2-2; 9 bases fit TRBD1. The CDR3 consists of 15 residues. Trimming took 9 bases from V and 3 from J; bases not matched to a gene: 8. Germline CDR1 and CDR2: LNHNV and YYDKDF (reference sequence).

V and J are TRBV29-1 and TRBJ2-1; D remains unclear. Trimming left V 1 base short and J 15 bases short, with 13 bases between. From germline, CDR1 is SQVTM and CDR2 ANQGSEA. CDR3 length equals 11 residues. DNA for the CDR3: TGCAGCGTTGAAGCGGTGTCCGTTGGGTTCTTC. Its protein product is CSVEAVSVGFF.

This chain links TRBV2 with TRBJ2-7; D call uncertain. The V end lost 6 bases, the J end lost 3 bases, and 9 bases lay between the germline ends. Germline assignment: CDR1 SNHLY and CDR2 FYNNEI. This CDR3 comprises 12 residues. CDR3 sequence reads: CASSVSYYEQYF. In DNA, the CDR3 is TGTGCCAGCAGCGTGTCCTACTACGAGCAGTACTTC.

CDR3 protein: CASSIGGFAHQDIQYF. The DNA of the CDR3 is TGTGCCAGTAGTATAGGCGGGTTTGCACATCAAGACATTCAGTACTTC. The rearrangement links TRBV19 to TRBJ2-4, with D possibly matching TRBD2 (5 bases). Between the trimmed V and J ends, which lost 1 base and 8 bases, there was a span of 18 bases. The germline CDR1 and CDR2 sequences are LNHDA and SQIVND (reference sequence). CDR3 size: 16 residues.

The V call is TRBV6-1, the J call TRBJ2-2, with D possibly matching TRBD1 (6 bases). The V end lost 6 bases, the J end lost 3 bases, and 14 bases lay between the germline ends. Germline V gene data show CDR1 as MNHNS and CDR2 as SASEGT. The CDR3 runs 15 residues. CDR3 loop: CASSLPRGDTGELFF. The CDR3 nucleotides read TGTGCCAGCAGCTTACCCAGGGGTGACACCGGGGAGCTGTTTTTT.

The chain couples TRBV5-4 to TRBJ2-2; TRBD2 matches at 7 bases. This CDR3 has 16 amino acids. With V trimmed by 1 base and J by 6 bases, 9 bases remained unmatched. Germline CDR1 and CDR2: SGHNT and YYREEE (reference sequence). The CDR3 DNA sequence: TGTGCCAGCAGCTTGTTCACTAGCGTTCGCGCCGGGGAGCTGTTTTTT. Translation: CASSLFTSVRAGELFF.

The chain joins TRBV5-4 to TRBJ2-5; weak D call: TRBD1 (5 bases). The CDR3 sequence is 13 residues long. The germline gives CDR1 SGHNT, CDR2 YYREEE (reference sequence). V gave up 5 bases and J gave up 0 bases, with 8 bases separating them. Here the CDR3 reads CASRTDNQETQYF. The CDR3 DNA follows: TGTGCCAGCAGGACGGACAACCAAGAGACCCAGTACTTC.

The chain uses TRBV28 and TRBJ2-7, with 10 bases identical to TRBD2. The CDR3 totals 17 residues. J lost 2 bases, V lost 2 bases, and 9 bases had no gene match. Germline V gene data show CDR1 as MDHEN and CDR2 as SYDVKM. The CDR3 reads CASSLGASGGRPYEQYF. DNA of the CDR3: TGTGCCAGCAGTTTAGGGGCTAGCGGGGGCCGCCCCTACGAGCAGTACTTC.

CDR3 protein: CASSTQGENQPQHF. In DNA form, the CDR3 reads TGTGCCAGCAGCACACAGGGGGAGAATCAGCCCCAGCATTTT. V gene TRBV7-9 combines with J gene TRBJ1-5, with 8 bases identical to TRBD1. Germline trimming cut 5 bases from V and 4 bases from J; bases unmatched to any gene: 4. Germline V gene sequence: CDR1 SEHNR, CDR2 FQNEAQ (reference sequence). CDR3 length: 14 residues.

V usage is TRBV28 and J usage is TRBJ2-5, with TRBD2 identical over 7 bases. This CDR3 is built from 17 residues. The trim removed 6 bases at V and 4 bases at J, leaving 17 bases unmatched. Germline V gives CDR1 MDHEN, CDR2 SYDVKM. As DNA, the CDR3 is TGTGCCAGCAGAACCCAAAGCGTTGGCGGGAGAGGAGAGACCCAGTACTTC. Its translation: CASRTQSVGGRGETQYF.

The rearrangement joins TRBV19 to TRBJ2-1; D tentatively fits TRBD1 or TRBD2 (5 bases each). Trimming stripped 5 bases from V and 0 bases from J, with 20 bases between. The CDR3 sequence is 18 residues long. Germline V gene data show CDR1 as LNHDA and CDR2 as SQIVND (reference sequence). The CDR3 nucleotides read TGTGCCAGTAGTGCTAGACCGGGACGGTTAAGCTCCTACAATGAGCAGTTCTTC. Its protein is CASSARPGRLSSYNEQFF.

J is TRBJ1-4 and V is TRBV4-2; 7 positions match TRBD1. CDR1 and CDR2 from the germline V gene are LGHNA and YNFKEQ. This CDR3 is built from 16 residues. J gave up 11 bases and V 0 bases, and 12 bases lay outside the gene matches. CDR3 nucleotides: TGTGCCAGCAGCCAAGAGGGAGGACAGCAGGGGGGTAAACTGTTTTTT. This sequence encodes CASSQEGGQQGGKLFF.

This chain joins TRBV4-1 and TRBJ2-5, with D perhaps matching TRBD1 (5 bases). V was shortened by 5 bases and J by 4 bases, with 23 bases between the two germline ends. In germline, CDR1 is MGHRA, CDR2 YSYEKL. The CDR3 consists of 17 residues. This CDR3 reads CASSYRPTNQGRETQYF. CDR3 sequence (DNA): TGCGCCAGCAGCTACCGCCCTACGAATCAGGGAAGAGAGACCCAGTACTTC.

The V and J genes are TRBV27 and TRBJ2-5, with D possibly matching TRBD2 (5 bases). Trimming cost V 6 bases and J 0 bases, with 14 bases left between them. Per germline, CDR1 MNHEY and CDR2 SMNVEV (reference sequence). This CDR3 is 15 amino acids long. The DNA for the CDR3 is TGTGCCAGCAGGGAAACGACGGGAAACCAAGAGACCCAGTACTTC. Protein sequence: CASRETTGNQETQYF.

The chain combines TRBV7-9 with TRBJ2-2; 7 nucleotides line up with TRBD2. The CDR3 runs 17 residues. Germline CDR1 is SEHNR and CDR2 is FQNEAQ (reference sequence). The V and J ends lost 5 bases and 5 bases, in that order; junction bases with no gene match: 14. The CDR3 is CASSPRLGRERTGELFF. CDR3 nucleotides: TGTGCCAGCAGCCCCCGCTTGGGGCGGGAGCGGACCGGGGAGCTGTTTTTT.

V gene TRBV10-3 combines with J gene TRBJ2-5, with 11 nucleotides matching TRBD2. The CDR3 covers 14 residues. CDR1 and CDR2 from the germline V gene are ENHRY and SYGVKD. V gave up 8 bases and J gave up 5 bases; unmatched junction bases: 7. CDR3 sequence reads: CAIRNSGREETQYF. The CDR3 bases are TGTGCCATCCGGAATAGCGGGAGGGAGGAGACCCAGTACTTC.

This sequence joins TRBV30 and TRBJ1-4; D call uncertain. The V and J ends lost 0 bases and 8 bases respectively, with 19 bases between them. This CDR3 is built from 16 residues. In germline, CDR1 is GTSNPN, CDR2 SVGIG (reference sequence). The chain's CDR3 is CAWSVQRTPLGEKLFF. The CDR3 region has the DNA TGTGCCTGGAGTGTACAAAGGACTCCCCTTGGGGAAAAACTGTTTTTT.